Below, one TCR beta chain is given with its context. Its antigen is not identified. This sample was included in a study of shared clonotypes between healthy human individuals. Study summary: The study enrolled a couple of women and a few men aged 18 to 49. Study-level results: The low donor count limited represented genetic and exposure-history diversity. Memory subsets had estimated richness that was generally smaller than that of naive subsets. The researchers took only blood, and tissue repertoires probably look different.

The V gene's germline CDR1 is KGHSH and CDR2 LQKENI. The CDR3 is made up of 14 amino acids. V was cut by 4 bases and J by 0 bases, with 10 bases left in between. Naive CD8 cells lacked CD45RO and underwent positive selection for CCR7, leaving out terminally differentiated effector memory CD45RA+ cells. Clones were read by immunoSEQ multiplex PCR, and TCRdb kept only the in-frame ones, dropping some. The table has about 580,000 clones, more than 95% seen once; the top ten hold approximately 0.3%. The sequence was collected from a man aged 25-45 years in good health. The chain is built from TRBV18 and TRBJ2-7, with D possibly matching TRBD1 (6 bases). The sequenced sample was naive CD8+ T cells sorted from blood. The CDR3 DNA is TGTGCCAGCTCACTGACAGGATACTCCTACGAGCAGTACTTC. Translating it yields CASSLTGYSYEQYF.